This TCR beta chain stems from a study of CD8 T cells in Susac syndrome. Trimming removed 7 bases from V and 10 bases from J, with 14 bases in between. Germline V CDR1 and CDR2: MDHEN, SYDVKM. This CDR3 contains 12 residues. A quantity of about 0.5 to 1 ug RNA underwent reverse transcription using random hexamers. TCRdb used MiXCR to reprocess the immunoSEQ multiplex PCR reads, holding one entry per CDR3 protein. This sample has about 83,000 distinct CDR3 sequences, with around 95% found just once. Only one count was recorded for this clonotype. What it binds is not known. General study points: Around 16 Susac-specific public clones were found in total CD8+ repertoires and five or six in CD8+ TEMRA repertoires.

The V gene is TRBV28, the J gene TRBJ2-1; D might be TRBD2 (6 bases). The sequenced sample consisted of CD8+ T cells from PBMCs. The TCR was taken from a human donor with Susac syndrome. CDR3 sequence (DNA): TGTGCCAGCACCGGGGACTCGTCCGAGCAGTTCTTC. Translation gives CASTGDSSEQFF. The full variable domain, its missing parts supplied by reference TRBV28 and TRBJ2-1, is DVKVTQSSRYLVKRTGEKVFLECVQDMDHENMFWYRQDPGLGLRLIYFSYDVKMKEKGDIPEGYSVSREKKERFSLILESASTNQTSMYLCASTGDSSEQFFGPGTRLTVL.